Listed below are T cell receptor beta chains from one sample, sequenced in a study of shared clonotypes between healthy human individuals. Assay used: immunoSEQ multiplex PCR; TCRdb lists only in-frame clones, some missing. The sample has about 1 million clones; about 75% are singletons. The sample consisted of memory CD4+ T cells sorted from blood. All receptors derive from a young man in good health. CDR3s include the opening cysteine and the closing phenylalanine or tryptophan. The D gene is left open where the match is weak. Size values are once, few and many counts, or a class for expanded clones, and some rows have none.

clone size	V gene	D gene	J gene	CDR3 protein	CDR3 DNA
once	TRBV6-6	NA	TRBJ2-2	CASSYSRAGELFF	TGTGCCAGCAGTTACTCGAGGGCCGGGGAGCTGTTTTTT
NA	TRBV6-7	NA	TRBJ2-7	CASLPWGYSYEQYF	TGTGCCAGTCTGCCCTGGGGATACTCCTACGAGCAGTACTTC
NA	TRBV10-3	NA	TRBJ1-5	CAISGGQDNQPQHF	TGTGCCATCAGTGGGGGACAAGACAATCAGCCCCAGCATTTT
NA	TRBV5-6	TRBD1	TRBJ2-1	CASTLLNSWDRVNEQFF	TGTGCCAGCACCCTGTTAAATTCGTGGGACAGGGTTAATGAGCAGTTCTTC
few	TRBV7-2	NA	TRBJ1-2	CASSPPTPANYGYTF	TGTGCCAGCAGCCCGCCGACACCAGCTAACTATGGCTACACCTTC
NA	TRBV4-3	TRBD2	TRBJ2-2	CASSHLAGVGTGELFF	TGCGCCAGCAGCCACCTAGCGGGAGTAGGCACCGGGGAGCTGTTTTTT
NA	TRBV25-1	NA	TRBJ1-6	CASSELGLNSPLHF	TGTGCCAGCAGTGAACTCGGCCTTAATTCACCCCTCCACTTT
NA	TRBV11-2	TRBD2	TRBJ2-7	CASSLDPLAGGPREQYF	TGTGCCAGCAGCTTAGACCCCCTAGCGGGAGGGCCGCGCGAGCAGTACTTC
NA	TRBV9	NA	TRBJ1-2	CASSVESTPTPNGYTF	TGTGCCAGCAGCGTAGAATCAACTCCCACCCCCAATGGCTACACCTTC
few	TRBV10-3	NA	TRBJ1-1	CAISESGRMNTEAFF	TGTGCCATCAGTGAGTCCGGTCGGATGAACACTGAAGCTTTCTTT
NA	TRBV11-2	TRBD1	TRBJ2-5	CASSLAPGQLIQETQYF	TGTGCCAGCAGCTTAGCTCCGGGACAGTTGATCCAAGAGACCCAGTACTTC
NA	TRBV6-6	NA	TRBJ1-3	CASSYGGRAGRNTIYF	TGTGCCAGCAGTTACGGGGGGCGGGCTGGCAGAAACACCATATATTTT
NA	TRBV7-2	NA	TRBJ2-3	CASSSFLGDDTDTQYF	TGTGCCAGCAGCTCCTTCCTGGGGGACGACACAGATACGCAGTATTTT
NA	TRBV28	TRBD1	TRBJ1-2	CASRNRGPYGYTF	TGTGCCAGCCGAAACAGGGGACCCTATGGCTACACCTTC
NA	TRBV7-6	NA	TRBJ2-7	CASSLFAGAMNEQYF	TGTGCCAGCAGCTTATTTGCGGGGGCGATGAACGAGCAGTACTTC
NA	TRBV11-2	NA	TRBJ1-2	CASSLSGRSTDGYTF	TGTGCCAGCAGCTTATCGGGGCGGTCGACGGATGGCTACACCTTC
NA	TRBV5-1	TRBD2	TRBJ2-5	CASSLIAGPQETQYF	TGCGCCAGCAGCTTAATAGCGGGGCCACAAGAGACCCAGTACTTC
NA	TRBV6-1	TRBD1	TRBJ2-7	CASSAGQASSYEQYF	TGTGCCAGCAGTGCCGGACAGGCTAGCTCCTACGAGCAGTACTTC
NA	TRBV7-2	NA	TRBJ2-3	CASSLVSGGTQYF	TGTGCCAGCAGCTTAGTATCTGGGGGAACGCAGTATTTT
once	TRBV5-6	TRBD1	TRBJ2-3	CASSKGQVSDTQYF	TGTGCCAGCAGCAAGGGACAGGTATCAGATACGCAGTATTTT
NA	TRBV28	NA	TRBJ2-7	CAIKEGNYEQYF	TGTGCTATAAAGGAGGGAAATTACGAGCAGTACTTC
NA	TRBV6-5	NA	TRBJ1-3	CASRFTTGNTIYF	TGTGCCAGCCGGTTTACTACTGGAAACACCATATATTTT
once	TRBV7-3	TRBD1	TRBJ1-2	CASSPHPGQGASLGVGYTF	TGTGCCAGCAGCCCTCACCCGGGACAGGGGGCCTCGTTAGGCGTTGGCTACACCTTC
NA	TRBV2	TRBD1	TRBJ2-6	CASSGQGGGANVLTF	TGTGCCAGCAGCGGACAGGGAGGCGGGGCCAACGTCCTGACTTTC
once	TRBV5-1	NA	TRBJ2-1	CASNSGQPYNEQFF	TGCGCCAGCAATAGTGGGCAGCCCTACAATGAGCAGTTCTTC
NA	TRBV10-3	TRBD1	TRBJ2-3	CAISVDRATDTQYF	TGTGCCATCAGTGTTGACAGGGCTACAGATACGCAGTATTTT
NA	TRBV6-5	NA	TRBJ2-5	CASTPPGLPGETQYF	TGTGCCAGCACCCCACCGGGACTCCCTGGGGAGACCCAGTACTTC
NA	TRBV5-1	TRBD1	TRBJ1-2	CASSLGTGLYGYTF	TGCGCCAGCAGCTTGGGGACAGGCCTCTATGGCTACACCTTC
once	TRBV30	TRBD1	TRBJ1-1	CAWSVRGRWGPEAFF	TGTGCCTGGAGTGTAAGGGGGCGGTGGGGGCCCGAAGCTTTCTTT
many	TRBV7-2	NA	TRBJ1-6	CASSLAQGGNSPLHF	TGTGCCAGCAGCTTAGCGCAGGGTGGGAATTCACCCCTCCACTTT
NA	TRBV28	NA	TRBJ2-2	CASRPGQLNTGELFF	TGTGCCAGCAGACCGGGACAACTGAACACCGGGGAGCTGTTTTTT
many	TRBV2	TRBD1	TRBJ2-7	CASSAPRSGGNSYEQYF	TGTGCCAGCAGTGCACCCCGATCAGGGGGCAATTCCTACGAGCAGTACTTC
NA	TRBV25-1	NA	TRBJ2-7	CASSQAAYEQYF	TGTGCCAGCAGTCAAGCAGCCTACGAGCAGTACTTC
NA	TRBV5-1	TRBD1	TRBJ1-2	CASSLGDREHGYTF	TGCGCCAGCAGCCTGGGGGACAGGGAACACGGCTACACCTTC
few	TRBV28	NA	TRBJ2-5	CASNLLVEETQYF	TGTGCCAGCAATTTGTTGGTAGAAGAGACCCAGTACTTC
NA	TRBV7-2	NA	TRBJ2-1	CASSPRQINEQFF	TGTGCCAGCAGCCCCCGACAGATCAATGAGCAGTTCTTC
once	TRBV5-4	NA	TRBJ2-1	CASSLEGTYNEQFF	TGTGCCAGCAGCTTGGAGGGGACCTACAATGAGCAGTTCTTC
NA	TRBV7-8	NA	TRBJ2-7	CASSPNAGAAYEQYF	TGTGCCAGCAGCCCGAACGCGGGGGCCGCTTACGAGCAGTACTTC
NA	TRBV30	NA	TRBJ2-2	CALGSSTGELFF	TGTGCCCTCGGGAGCTCCACCGGGGAGCTGTTTTTT
NA	TRBV2	NA	TRBJ2-2	CASKVGRNTGELFF	TGTGCCAGCAAAGTCGGCCGGAACACCGGGGAGCTGTTTTTT
few	TRBV4-3	TRBD1	TRBJ2-5	CASSQAGTEENVKETQYF	TGCGCCAGCAGCCAAGCAGGGACAGAGGAAAATGTTAAAGAGACCCAGTACTTC
few	TRBV10-3	NA	TRBJ1-1	CAISESREGTEAFF	TGTGCCATCAGTGAGTCGAGAGAAGGCACTGAAGCTTTCTTT